This T cell receptor (beta chain) is drawn from a study of shared clonotypes between healthy human individuals. Assay used: immunoSEQ multiplex PCR; TCRdb lists only in-frame clones, some missing. Here the sample spans 650,000 to 800,000 clones, 72% being singletons. Findings and caveats of the study: The authors sampled blood alone, and tissue repertoires likely differ.

The ends lost 6 bases at V and 6 bases at J; junction bases unmatched: 8. The length of the CDR3 is 14 residues. Looked up from germline, CDR1 is MNHNS and CDR2 is SASEGT. Concerning this clone itself: Its antigen is not known.

The V gene is TRBV6-1, the J gene TRBJ1-2; 9 nucleotides agree with TRBD1. The source is a woman in her twenties or thirties in good health. Sequenced sample: memory CD4+ T cells sorted from blood. As to subset: CD45RA-negative fraction. The DNA for the CDR3 is TGTGCCAGCAGGGATACAGGGGGCGCGGATGGCTACACCTTC. Residues: CASRDTGGADGYTF.